This T cell receptor beta chain emerged from a study of cytomegalovirus exposure and HLA in healthy donors. The study, taken as a whole, reports: Some V segments could not be told apart, so they were left out, TRBV6-2 and TRBV6-3 among them. Reportedly, a later analysis found an Asian-associated ancestry cluster had fewer N-insertions than the roughly 700-donor mean. Data from an earlier analysis indicated that most TCR beta V segments were productive either about 87% or about 30% of the time.

In the case of this clone: The antigen remains undetermined.

Germline lookup yields CDR1 SGHNT and CDR2 YENEEA. V was pared by 1 base and J by 6 bases, with 11 bases of the junction left unmatched. This CDR3 comprises 17 residues. Healthy donors of bone marrow made up the group. PCR amplification relied on 60 Vbeta primers (plus 13 Jbeta primers). Only in-frame clones appear in the TCRdb table, and some are missing; sequencing was by immunoSEQ multiplex PCR. The sample consists of over 150,000 clones, 60% to 85% of them appearing once. The sequenced sample consisted of PBMCs. The V and J genes are TRBV11-3 and TRBJ2-3; 9 bases are shared with TRBD2. The sequence was collected from a woman in her thirties or forties in good health and CMV-seronegative. CDR3 in DNA: TGTGCCAGCAGCTTAGGGCGGGAGGGCACCCTCCCCGATACGCAGTATTTT. Translated, it gives CASSLGREGTLPDTQYF.